This T cell receptor beta chain was obtained from a study of Tregs in tolerant kidney transplant recipients. The nonmyeloablative bone marrow transplants came from related graft donors, with transient mixed chimerism. Unstimulated regulatory T cells (CD4+CD25+CD127-), CD4+CD25- non-regulatory cells, CD4 and CD8 cells were FACS-sorted from thawed PBMCs. On this clone itself: What it binds is not known.

Whole-study results and caveats: In tolerant patients, donor-specific Tregs outgrew total Tregs, suggesting antigen-driven expansion. The most relevant donor-specific Treg TCRbeta repertoire apparently came from expansion with activated donor B cells. Some patients' samples used different primers over time, so nucleotide sequences weren't comparable.

The data were produced by immunoSEQ multiplex PCR, yet TCRdb's version contains in-frame clones alone and is incomplete. The data hold approximately 60,000 clones, with approximately 87% observed a single time. CDR1 and CDR2 (germline): GTSNPN, SVGIG (reference sequence). V lost 5 bases and J 1 base, leaving 11 bases between the germline ends. This CDR3 contains 13 residues. This chain uses TRBV30 with TRBJ2-5; D might be TRBD1 (5 bases). The sequence derives from a human patient who received a combined kidney and bone marrow transplant. Certain T cells may be donor cells from the graft. The input for sequencing was CD4+ T cells from blood (PBMCs), taken 6 months after the transplant. This CDR3 reads CAWGAGLQETQYF. The CDR3 DNA reads TGTGCCTGGGGGGCCGGCCTCCAAGAGACCCAGTACTTC.